These 11 T cell receptor beta chains came from one sample sequenced in a study of T cell responses to AZD1222 COVID-19 vaccine. Repertoires were generated with immunoSEQ multiplex PCR, while TCRdb's copy carries only in-frame clones and drops some. The sample shows 96,000 or so clones, about nine tenths of them seen only once. Sequenced here: peripheral blood, sampled on day 0 of AZD1222 vaccination. All receptors derive from an adult in good health.

This chain links TRBV12-5 with TRBJ1-3; D unclear. CDR3 length: 15 amino acids. Germline V CDR1 and CDR2: LGHNT, FRNRAP. Trimming left V 5 bases short and J 0 bases short, with 11 bases between. CDR3 sequence: CASGDYASSGNTIYF. In DNA form, the CDR3 reads TGTGCTAGTGGTGACTACGCCAGCTCTGGAAACACCATATATTTT. Supplemented by reference TRBV12-5 and TRBJ1-3, the full variable domain reads DARVTQTPRHKVTEMGQEVTMRCQPILGHNTVFWYRQTMMQGLELLAYFRNRAPLDDSGMPKDRFSAEMPDATLATLKIQPSEPRDSAVYFCASGDYASSGNTIYFGEGSWLTVV.

The chain is built from TRBV4-3 and TRBJ2-1; D ambiguous. The V end was cut by 1 base, the J end by 9 bases, with 13 bases between. Germline assignment: CDR1 LGHNA and CDR2 YSLEER. The CDR3 spans 14 residues. The CDR3 loop is CASSQGGVLGEQFF. CDR3 nucleotide sequence: TGCGCCAGCAGCCAAGGAGGAGTGTTAGGTGAGCAGTTCTTC.

CDR3 residues: CASSPGGSNYEQYF. DNA of the CDR3: TGTGCCAGCAGTCCAGGGGGTTCCAACTACGAGCAGTACTTC. This chain joins TRBV28 and TRBJ2-7; 7 positions agree with TRBD1. Unmatched junction bases numbered 7, after V lost 5 bases and J lost 3 bases. Germline values: CDR1 MDHEN, CDR2 SYDVKM. The CDR3 loop spans 14 amino acids.

The V gene is TRBV5-1, the J gene TRBJ1-1, with D uncertain. Germline values: CDR1 SGHRS, CDR2 YFSETQ. Trimming removed 5 bases from V and 3 bases from J, with 14 bases in between. The CDR3 runs to 14 residues. The chain's CDR3 is CASRNGVSDTEAFF. The CDR3 DNA reads as TGCGCCAGCAGGAACGGGGTTTCGGACACTGAAGCTTTCTTT.

This clone was detected only a few times. This rearrangement joins TRBV5-4 to TRBJ1-6; 9 bases are a match to TRBD1. The CDR3 extends over 16 amino acids. Germline V gene data show CDR1 as SGHNT and CDR2 as YYREEE (reference sequence). The ends lost 4 bases at V and 6 bases at J; junction bases unmatched: 8. CDR3 residues: CASSPGPGQGNSPLHF. The DNA of the CDR3 is TGTGCCAGCAGCCCGGGGCCGGGACAGGGTAATTCACCCCTCCACTTT.

The chain recombines TRBV6-2 or TRBV6-3 with TRBJ1-1, with TRBD1 matching over 9 bases. The CDR3 has 15 amino acids. Germline V lookup: CDR1 MNHEY, CDR2 SVGEGT. Unmatched junction bases numbered 2, after V lost 2 bases and J lost 1 base. The CDR3 nucleotides read TGTGCCAGCAGTTACCCGACAGGGGGGAACACTGAAGCTTTCTTT. Protein: CASSYPTGGNTEAFF.

This sequence joins TRBV11-3 and TRBJ1-6; D is possibly TRBD1 (6 bases). The CDR3 has 14 amino acids. Germline V gene sequence: CDR1 SGHNT, CDR2 YENEEA. V shed 4 bases and J shed 6 bases, with 10 bases lying between them. CDR3: CASSSKGVNSPLHF. CDR3 sequence (DNA): TGTGCCAGCAGCTCTAAGGGGGTTAATTCACCCCTCCACTTT.

The genes are TRBV7-3 and TRBJ2-2; 7 nucleotides line up with TRBD2. V lost 4 bases to trimming and J lost 7 bases; unmatched junction nucleotides: 12. Germline assignment: CDR1 SGHTA and CDR2 FQGTGA. The CDR3 length is 16 residues. The CDR3 sequence is CASSSLGGRASGELFF. The CDR3 bases are TGTGCCAGCAGCTCTCTTGGGGGGAGGGCCAGCGGGGAGCTGTTTTTT.

V and J are TRBV6-5 and TRBJ2-7; unclear D gene. The CDR3 is 11 residues long. Looked up from germline, CDR1 is MNHEY and CDR2 is SVGAGI. V lost 6 bases and J 6 bases, leaving 9 bases between the germline ends. The CDR3 nucleotides read TGTGCCAGCAGCTTGACGGGCGAGCAGTACTTC. This gives the protein CASSLTGEQYF.

This chain joins TRBV6-2 or TRBV6-3 and TRBJ1-1, with D unresolved. V lost 4 bases, J lost 1 base, and 7 bases lay in between. The CDR3 has 13 residues. Germline V gene lookup returns CDR1 MNHEY and CDR2 SVGEGT. The CDR3 DNA reads as TGTGCCAGCAGTTTTATAAAGAACACTGAAGCTTTCTTT. It codes for CASSFIKNTEAFF.

This sequence joins TRBV19 and TRBJ2-7; possible D gene TRBD1, 6 bases. Germline assignment: CDR1 LNHDA and CDR2 SQIVND (reference sequence). CDR3 size: 13 residues. Trimming removed 5 bases from V and 0 bases from J, with 8 bases in between. The CDR3: CASSLQGSYEQYF. The DNA of the CDR3 is TGTGCCAGTAGTCTACAGGGCTCCTACGAGCAGTACTTC. Full variable domain (rest looked up from reference TRBV19 and TRBJ2-7): DGGITQSPKYLFRKEGQNVTLSCEQNLNHDAMYWYRQDPGQGLRLIYYSQIVNDFQKGDIAEGYSVSREKKESFPLTVTSAQKNPTAFYLCASSLQGSYEQYFGPGTRLTVT.